This TCR beta chain was sequenced in a study of tissue T cells after allogeneic stem cell transplantation. Stated time point: mouse harvest day 14 after allogeneic transplant. Tail vein injection delivered 10^7 T-cell-depleted bone marrow cells and 10^6 splenic CD5+ T cells. CDR1 and CDR2 from the germline V gene are GKSSPN and SITVG. V dropped 1 base and J dropped 1 base, with 9 bases sitting between them. The CDR3 loop spans 14 amino acids. About this clone: What it recognizes is unknown. Mouse names are used for the genes. The read stops 1 residue short of the end of the CDR3; the missing end is completed from the germline J gene.

Study-wide points: Anatomically similar tissues had similar TCR repertoires within each patient.

Only in-frame clones appear in the TCRdb table, and some are missing; sequencing was by immunoSEQ multiplex PCR. In the table there are some 7,000 clones, approximately 37% of which are singletons. This clonotype originated in a female BALB/c mouse given C57BL/6 T cells with graft-versus-host disease after an allogeneic hematopoietic cell transplant. This sequence joins TRBV31 and TRBJ2-5; tentative D call: TRBD2 (5 bases). Sequences were obtained from skin. CDR3 DNA, as far as it was read: TGTGCCTGGAGTCCCTTACTGGACCAAGACACCCAGTAC. Translating gives CAWSPLLDQDTQY. The complete CDR3 protein is CAWSPLLDQDTQYF.